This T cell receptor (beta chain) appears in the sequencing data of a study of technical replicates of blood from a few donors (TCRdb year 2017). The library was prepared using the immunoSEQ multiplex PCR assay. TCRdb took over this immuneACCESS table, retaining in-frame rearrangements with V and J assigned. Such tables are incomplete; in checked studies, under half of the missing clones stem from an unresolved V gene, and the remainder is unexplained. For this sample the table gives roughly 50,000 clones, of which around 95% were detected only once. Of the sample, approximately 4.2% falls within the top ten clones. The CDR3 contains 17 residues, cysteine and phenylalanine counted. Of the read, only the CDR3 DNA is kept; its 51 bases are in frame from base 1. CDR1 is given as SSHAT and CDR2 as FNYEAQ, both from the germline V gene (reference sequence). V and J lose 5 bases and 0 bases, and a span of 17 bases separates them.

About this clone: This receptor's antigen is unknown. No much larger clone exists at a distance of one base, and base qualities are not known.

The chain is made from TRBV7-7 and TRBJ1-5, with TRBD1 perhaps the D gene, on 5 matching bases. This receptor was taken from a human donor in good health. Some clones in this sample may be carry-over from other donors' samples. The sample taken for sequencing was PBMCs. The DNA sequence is TGTGCCAGCAGCACCACAAGGGACTGTTATAGCAATCAGCCCCAGCATTTT. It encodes CASSTTRDCYSNQPQHF.